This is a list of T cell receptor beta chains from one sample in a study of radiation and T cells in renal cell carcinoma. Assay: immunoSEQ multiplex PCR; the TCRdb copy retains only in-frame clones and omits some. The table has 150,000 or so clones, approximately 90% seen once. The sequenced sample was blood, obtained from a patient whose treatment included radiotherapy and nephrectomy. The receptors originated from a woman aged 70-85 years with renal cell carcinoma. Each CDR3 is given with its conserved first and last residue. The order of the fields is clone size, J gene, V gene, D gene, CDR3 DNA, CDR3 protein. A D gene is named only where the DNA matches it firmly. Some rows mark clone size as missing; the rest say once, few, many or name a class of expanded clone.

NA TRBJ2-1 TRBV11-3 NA TGTGCCAGCAGCCCCGGGCGGGGCGCCTACAATGAGCAGTTCTTC CASSPGRGAYNEQFF
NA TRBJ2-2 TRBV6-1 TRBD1 TGTGCCAGCACATCGGACAGGGTGAACACCGGGGAGCTGTTTTTT CASTSDRVNTGELFF
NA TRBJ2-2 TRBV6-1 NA TGTGCCAGCAGCCCGGGCCTAAGCACCGGGGAGCTGTTTTTT CASSPGLSTGELFF
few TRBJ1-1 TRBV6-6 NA TGTGCCAGCAGTTTACGGCGGAACACTGAAGCTTTCTTT CASSLRRNTEAFF
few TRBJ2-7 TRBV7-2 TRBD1 TGTGCCAGCAGCCGCTTTAGACAGGGGGCAAACGAGCAGTACTTC CASSRFRQGANEQYF
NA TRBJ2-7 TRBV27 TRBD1 TGTGCCAGCACGGAGACAGGGGACGGTACAGGGAGAGCCTACGAGCAGTACTTC CASTETGDGTGRAYEQYF
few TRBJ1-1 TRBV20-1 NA TGCAGTGCTAGAGAGGAATCCCGTGCTTTCTTT CSAREESRAFF
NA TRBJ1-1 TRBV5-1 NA TGCGCCAGCAGCTTGTATAAGGGCACAAACACTGAAGCTTTCTTT CASSLYKGTNTEAFF
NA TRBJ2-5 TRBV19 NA TGTGCCAGTAGTATTGCTGGGAGGATCGAGACCCAGTACTTC CASSIAGRIETQYF
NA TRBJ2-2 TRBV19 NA TGTGCCAGTAGTATCACGACAATTTCAAGGGAGCTGTTTTTT CASSITTISRELFF
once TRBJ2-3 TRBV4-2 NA TGTGCCAGCAGCCAAGGGACGGCTAGCACAGATACGCAGTATTTT CASSQGTASTDTQYF
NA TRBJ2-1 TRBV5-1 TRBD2 TGCGCCAGCTCGACGGCGCCTGGCGGGGGGGCGAACAATGAGCAGTTCTTC CASSTAPGGGANNEQFF
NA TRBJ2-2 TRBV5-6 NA TGTGCCAGCAGCTTCTGGGGCCTACTCCGGGGCGGGGAGCTGTTTTTT CASSFWGLLRGGELFF
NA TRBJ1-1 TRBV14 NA TGTGCCAGCAGTCAGACGCGGGCCGGGGGCACTGAAGCTTTCTTT CASSQTRAGGTEAFF